The following is a T cell receptor beta chain sequence with its context. The source of the sample is a study of blood T cell repertoires in COVID-19. V shed 4 bases and J 5 bases; nucleotides not matched to a gene: 10. The CDR3 sequence is 15 residues long. CDR1 SGDLS and CDR2 YYNGEE come from the germline V gene. The table came from immunoSEQ multiplex PCR; TCRdb's copy has only in-frame clones and leaves some out. Counted here are about 110,000 clones, about nine tenths occurring once; the ten biggest clones make up 2% to 3%. The source of this sequence is a human donor in a cohort sampled during active COVID-19. Sequencing input: peripheral blood. V gene TRBV9 combines with J gene TRBJ1-1; 8 bases match TRBD1. The CDR3 sequence is CASSPTGVASTEAFF. CDR3 nucleotide sequence: TGTGCCAGCAGCCCGACAGGGGTGGCGAGTACTGAAGCTTTCTTT.